Each of the 5 T cell receptor beta chains below was sequenced from the same sample in a study of T-cell reconstitution after alpha-beta-depleted transplantation in children. The TCRbeta library incorporated unique molecular identifiers. One entry per CDR3 protein, called by TCRdb with MiXCR from the PCR reads. The table has about 610,000 distinct CDR3 sequences, roughly a tenth seen once. The sample in question was PBMCs from the stem cell graft donor, obtained from the stem cell graft. The origin of the receptors is a human donor who donated a stem cell graft to a child with acute myeloid leukemia.

This clonotype was counted many times. The CDR3 DNA reads as TGTGCCAGCAGTTATGTGGGTCGGGGTAGCGGGGGAAACAATGAGCAGTTCTTC. Translated, it gives CASSYVGRGSGGNNEQFF. This chain connects TRBV6-5 to TRBJ2-1; 9 bases align to TRBD2. The CDR3 is made up of 18 amino acids. The V and J ends lost 3 bases and 5 bases, in that order; junction bases with no gene match: 14. Per the germline V gene, CDR1 is MNHEY and CDR2 is SVGAGI.

This clonotype showed up just a few times. V and J are TRBV6-1 and TRBJ2-7; the D call may be TRBD1 or TRBD2 (5 bases each). The V gene lost 6 bases and the J gene lost 3 bases, with 18 bases spanning the gap. The CDR3 has 15 amino acids. Germline-derived CDR1 and CDR2 are MNHNS and SASEGT. The CDR3 reads CASRPSGQTDYEQYF. DNA for the CDR3: TGTGCCAGCAGACCGAGCGGACAAACCGACTACGAGCAGTACTTC.

This clonotype has a handful of counts. V and J are TRBV2 and TRBJ2-3, with TRBD2 matching over 9 bases. CDR3 length: 14 residues. Germline values: CDR1 SNHLY, CDR2 FYNNEI. V dropped 6 bases and J dropped 2; count of bases not matched to a gene: 3. The CDR3 sequence: CASRSGGNTDTQYF. The CDR3 coding sequence is TGTGCCAGCAGGAGCGGGGGGAACACAGATACGCAGTATTTT.

This chain links TRBV6-5 with TRBJ2-3, with 11 bases that match TRBD2. The germline CDR1 and CDR2 sequences are MNHEY and SVGAGI. Trimming took 4 bases from V and 1 from J; bases not matched to a gene: 4. This CDR3 has 16 residues. In DNA form, the CDR3 reads TGTGCCAGCAGTTTAGCGACTAGCGGGGGCACAGATACGCAGTATTTT. This translates into CASSLATSGGTDTQYF.

The genes are TRBV20-1 and TRBJ2-3; TRBD2 matches 11 bases. This CDR3 has 15 amino acids. CDR1 DFQATT and CDR2 SNEGSKA come from the germline V gene (reference sequence). Germline trimming cut 3 bases from V and 4 bases from J; bases unmatched to any gene: 6. This CDR3 is CSARLAGGWADTQYF. The CDR3 DNA reads as TGCAGTGCTAGGCTAGCGGGAGGATGGGCAGATACGCAGTATTTT.